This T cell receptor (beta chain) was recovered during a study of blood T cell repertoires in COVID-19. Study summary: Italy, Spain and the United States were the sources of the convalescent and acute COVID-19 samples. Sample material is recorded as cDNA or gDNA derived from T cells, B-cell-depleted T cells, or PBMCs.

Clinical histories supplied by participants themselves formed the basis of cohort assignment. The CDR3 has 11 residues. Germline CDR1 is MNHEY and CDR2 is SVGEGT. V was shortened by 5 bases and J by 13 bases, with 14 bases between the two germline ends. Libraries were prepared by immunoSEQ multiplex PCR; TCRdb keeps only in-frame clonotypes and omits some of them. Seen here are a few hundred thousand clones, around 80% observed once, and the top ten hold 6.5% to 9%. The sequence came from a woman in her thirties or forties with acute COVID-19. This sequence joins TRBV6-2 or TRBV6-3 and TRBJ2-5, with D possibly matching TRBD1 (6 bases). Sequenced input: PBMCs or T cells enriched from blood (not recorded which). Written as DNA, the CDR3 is TGTGCCAGCAGTCCGCGACAGGAACGGTACTTC. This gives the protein CASSPRQERYF.